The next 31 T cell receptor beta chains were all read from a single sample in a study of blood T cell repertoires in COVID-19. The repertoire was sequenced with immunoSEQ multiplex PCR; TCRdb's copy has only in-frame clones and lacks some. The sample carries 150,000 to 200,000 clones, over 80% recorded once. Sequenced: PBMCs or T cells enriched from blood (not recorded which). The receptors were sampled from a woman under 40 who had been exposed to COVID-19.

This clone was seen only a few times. CDR3 sequence (DNA): TGTGCCAGCTCACCCGAGGGCGGAACGTATGGCTACACCTTC. Translating it yields CASSPEGGTYGYTF. V and J are TRBV18 and TRBJ1-2; no reliable D call. The CDR3 loop spans 14 amino acids. Trimming left V 3 bases short and J 5 bases short, with 13 bases between. Germline CDR1 and CDR2: KGHSH and LQKENI. The whole variable domain, remainder taken from reference TRBV18 and TRBJ1-2, is NAGVMQNPRHLVRRRGQEARLRCSPMKGHSHVYWYRQLPEEGLKFMVYLQKENIIDESGMPKERFSAEFPKEGPSILRIQQVVRGDSAAYFCASSPEGGTYGYTFGSGTRLTVV.

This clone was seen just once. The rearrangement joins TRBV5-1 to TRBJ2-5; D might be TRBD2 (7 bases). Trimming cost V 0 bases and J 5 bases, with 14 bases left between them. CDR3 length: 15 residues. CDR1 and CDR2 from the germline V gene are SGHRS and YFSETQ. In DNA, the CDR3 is TGCGCCAGCAGCTTGGCCTTCAGGGGAGGGGAGACCCAGTACTTC. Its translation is CASSLAFRGGETQYF.

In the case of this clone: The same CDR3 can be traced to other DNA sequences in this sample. CDR3 DNA sequence: TGTGCCAGCAGCCCAGACAGGTTGTATGGCTACACCTTC. This gives the protein CASSPDRLYGYTF. The chain links TRBV11-2 to TRBJ1-2; weak D call: TRBD1 (6 bases). In germline, CDR1 is SGHAT, CDR2 FQNNGV. Trimming took 5 bases from V and 5 from J, leaving 12 bases between them. The CDR3 totals 13 residues.

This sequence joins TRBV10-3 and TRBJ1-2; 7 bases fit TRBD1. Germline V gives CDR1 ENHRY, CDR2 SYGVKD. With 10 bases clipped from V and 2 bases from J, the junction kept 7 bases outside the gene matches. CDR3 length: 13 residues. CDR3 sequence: CATGQASNYGYTF. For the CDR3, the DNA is TGTGCCACCGGACAGGCGTCCAACTATGGCTACACCTTC.

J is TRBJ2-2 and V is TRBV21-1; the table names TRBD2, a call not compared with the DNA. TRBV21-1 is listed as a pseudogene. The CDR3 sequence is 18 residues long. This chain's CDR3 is CASTLSSTSGGYTGELFF. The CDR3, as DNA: TGTGCCAGCACCCTTTCCTCTACTAGCGGGGGTTACACCGGGGAGCTGTTTTTT.

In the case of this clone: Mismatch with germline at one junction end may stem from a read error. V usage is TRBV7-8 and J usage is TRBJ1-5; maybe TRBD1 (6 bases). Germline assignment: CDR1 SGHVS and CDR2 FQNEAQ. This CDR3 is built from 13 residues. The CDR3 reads CASSPLGRDIISF. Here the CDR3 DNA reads TGTGCCAGCAGCCCCCTAGGTCGGGACATTATTTCATTT.

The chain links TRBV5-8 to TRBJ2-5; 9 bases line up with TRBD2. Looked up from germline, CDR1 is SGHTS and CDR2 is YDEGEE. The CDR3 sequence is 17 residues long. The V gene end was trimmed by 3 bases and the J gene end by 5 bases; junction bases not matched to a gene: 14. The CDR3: CASSSARQRGAGETQYF. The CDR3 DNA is TGTGCCAGCAGCTCCGCCCGCCAGCGGGGGGCCGGGGAGACCCAGTACTTC.

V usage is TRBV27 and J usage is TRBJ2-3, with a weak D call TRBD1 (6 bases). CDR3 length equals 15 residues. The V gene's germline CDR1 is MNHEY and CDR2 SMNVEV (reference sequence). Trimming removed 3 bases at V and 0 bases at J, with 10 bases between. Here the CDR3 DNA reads TGTGCCAGCAGTTTGTACAGGGTCAGCACAGATACGCAGTATTTT. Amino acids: CASSLYRVSTDTQYF.

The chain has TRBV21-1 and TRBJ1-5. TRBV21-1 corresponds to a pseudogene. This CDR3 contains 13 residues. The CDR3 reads CASTKRRGQPQHF. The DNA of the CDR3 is TGTGCCAGCACCAAAAGACGGGGTCAGCCCCAGCATTTT.

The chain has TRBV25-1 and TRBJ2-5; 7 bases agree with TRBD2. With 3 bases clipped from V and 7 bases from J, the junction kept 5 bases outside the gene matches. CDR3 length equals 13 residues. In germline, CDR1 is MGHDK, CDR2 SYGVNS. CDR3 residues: CASSEGGGGTQYF. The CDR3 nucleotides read TGTGCCAGCAGTGAGGGCGGGGGAGGGACCCAGTACTTC.

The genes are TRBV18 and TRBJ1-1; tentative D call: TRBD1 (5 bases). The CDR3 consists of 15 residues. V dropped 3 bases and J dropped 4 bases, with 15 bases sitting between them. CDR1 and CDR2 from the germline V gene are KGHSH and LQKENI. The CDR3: CASSPPGGVGTEAFF. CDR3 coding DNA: TGTGCCAGCTCACCCCCTGGGGGGGTCGGCACTGAAGCTTTCTTT.

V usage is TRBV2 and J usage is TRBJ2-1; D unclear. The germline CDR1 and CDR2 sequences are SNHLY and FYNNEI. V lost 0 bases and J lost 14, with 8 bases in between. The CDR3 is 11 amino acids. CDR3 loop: CASSEALREFF. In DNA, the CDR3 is TGTGCCAGCAGTGAAGCGCTTCGGGAGTTCTTC. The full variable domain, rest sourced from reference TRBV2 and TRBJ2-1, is EPEVTQTPSHQVTQMGQEVILRCVPISNHLYFYWYRQILGQKVEFLVSFYNNEISEKSEIFDDQFSVERPDGSNFTLKIRSTKLEDSAMYFCASSEALREFFGPGTRLTVL.

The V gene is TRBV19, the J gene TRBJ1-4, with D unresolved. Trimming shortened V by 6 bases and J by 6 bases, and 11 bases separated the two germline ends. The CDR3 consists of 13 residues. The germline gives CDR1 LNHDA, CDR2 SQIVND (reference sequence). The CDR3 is CASRSLSHEKLFF. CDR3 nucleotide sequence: TGTGCCAGTAGGTCGTTATCCCATGAAAAACTGTTTTTT.

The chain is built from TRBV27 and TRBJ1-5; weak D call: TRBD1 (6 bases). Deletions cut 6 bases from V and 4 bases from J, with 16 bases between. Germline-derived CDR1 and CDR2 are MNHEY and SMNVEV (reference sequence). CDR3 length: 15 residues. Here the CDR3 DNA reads TGTGCCAGCAGCCCGGAAGGGGGTCGGAATCAGCCCCAGCATTTT. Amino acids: CASSPEGGRNQPQHF.

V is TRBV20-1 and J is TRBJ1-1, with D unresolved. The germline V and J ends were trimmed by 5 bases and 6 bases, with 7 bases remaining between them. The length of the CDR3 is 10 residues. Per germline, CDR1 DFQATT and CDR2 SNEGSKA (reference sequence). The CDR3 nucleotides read TGCAGTGCTCTAGAATCTGAAGCTTTCTTT. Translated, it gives CSALESEAFF.

CDR3 residues: CASSSPGTTNTGELFF. CDR3 coding DNA: TGTGCCAGCAGTTCCCCCGGGACAACGAACACCGGGGAGCTGTTTTTT. This chain uses TRBV6-5 with TRBJ2-2, with D maybe TRBD1 (6 bases). Germline V lookup: CDR1 MNHEY, CDR2 SVGAGI. CDR3 length: 16 amino acids. Trimming removed 4 bases at V and 0 bases at J, with 12 bases between.

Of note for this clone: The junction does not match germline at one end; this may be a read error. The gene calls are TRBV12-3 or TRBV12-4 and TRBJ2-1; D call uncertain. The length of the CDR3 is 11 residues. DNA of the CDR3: TGTGCCGGCAGTTTATACAATGTGCAGTTCTTC. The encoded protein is CAGSLYNVQFF.

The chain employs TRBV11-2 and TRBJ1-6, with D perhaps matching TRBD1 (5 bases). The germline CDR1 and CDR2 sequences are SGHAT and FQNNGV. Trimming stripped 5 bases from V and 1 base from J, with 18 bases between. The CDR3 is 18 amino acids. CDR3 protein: CASSPERRRGSYNSPLHF. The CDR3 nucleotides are TGTGCCAGCAGCCCCGAGAGACGTCGGGGGTCCTATAATTCACCCCTCCACTTT.

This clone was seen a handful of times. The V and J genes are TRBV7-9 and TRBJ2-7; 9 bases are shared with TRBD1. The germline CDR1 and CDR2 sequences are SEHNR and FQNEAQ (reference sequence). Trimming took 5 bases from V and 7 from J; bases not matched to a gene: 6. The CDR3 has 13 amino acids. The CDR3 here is CASSPGQGEEQYF. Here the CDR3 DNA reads TGTGCCAGCAGCCCGGGACAGGGTGAAGAGCAGTACTTC.

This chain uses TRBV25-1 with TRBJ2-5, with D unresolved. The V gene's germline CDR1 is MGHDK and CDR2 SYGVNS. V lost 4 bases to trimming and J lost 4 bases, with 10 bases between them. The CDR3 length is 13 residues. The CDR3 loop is CASSGSSIETQYF. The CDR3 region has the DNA TGTGCCAGCAGTGGTAGTAGTATAGAGACCCAGTACTTC.

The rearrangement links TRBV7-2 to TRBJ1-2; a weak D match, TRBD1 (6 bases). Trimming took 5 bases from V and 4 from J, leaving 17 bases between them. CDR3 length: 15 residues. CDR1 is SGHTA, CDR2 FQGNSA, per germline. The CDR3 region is CASSAGGGASYGYTF. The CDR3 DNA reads TGTGCCAGCAGCGCCGGGGGGGGCGCTAGCTATGGCTACACCTTC.

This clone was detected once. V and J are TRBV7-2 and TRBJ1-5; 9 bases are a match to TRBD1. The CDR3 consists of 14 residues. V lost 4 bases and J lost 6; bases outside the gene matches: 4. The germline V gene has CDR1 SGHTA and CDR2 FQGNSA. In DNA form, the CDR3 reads TGTGCCAGCAGCTGGACAGGGGAAAGTCAGCCCCAGCATTTT. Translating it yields CASSWTGESQPQHF.

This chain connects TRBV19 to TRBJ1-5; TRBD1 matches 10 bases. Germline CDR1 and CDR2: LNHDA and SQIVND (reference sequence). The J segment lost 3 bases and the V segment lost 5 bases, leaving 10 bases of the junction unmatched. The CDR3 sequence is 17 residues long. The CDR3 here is CASSLSSTGGDNQPQHF. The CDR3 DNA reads TGTGCCAGTAGTCTCTCCTCGACAGGGGGCGACAATCAGCCCCAGCATTTT. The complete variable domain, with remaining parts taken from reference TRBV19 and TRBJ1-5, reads DGGITQSPKYLFRKEGQNVTLSCEQNLNHDAMYWYRQDPGQGLRLIYYSQIVNDFQKGDIAEGYSVSREKKESFPLTVTSAQKNPTAFYLCASSLSSTGGDNQPQHFGDGTRLSIL.

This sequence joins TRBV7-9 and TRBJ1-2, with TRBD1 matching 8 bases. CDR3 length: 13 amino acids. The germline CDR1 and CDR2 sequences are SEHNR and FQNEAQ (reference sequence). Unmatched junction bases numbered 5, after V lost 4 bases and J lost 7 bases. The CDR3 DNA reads TGTGCCAGCAGCTATCTCGGACAGGGTGGCTACACCTTC. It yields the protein CASSYLGQGGYTF.

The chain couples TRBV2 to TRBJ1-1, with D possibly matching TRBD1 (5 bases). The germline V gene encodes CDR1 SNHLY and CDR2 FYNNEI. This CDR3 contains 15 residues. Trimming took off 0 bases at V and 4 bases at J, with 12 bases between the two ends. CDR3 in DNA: TGTGCCAGCAGTGAAGCGCAGTCCAGGGTCACTGAAGCTTTCTTT. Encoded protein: CASSEAQSRVTEAFF.

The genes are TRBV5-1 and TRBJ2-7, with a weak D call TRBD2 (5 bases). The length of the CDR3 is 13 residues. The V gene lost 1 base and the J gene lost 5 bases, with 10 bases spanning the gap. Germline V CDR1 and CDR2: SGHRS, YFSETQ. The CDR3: CASSLPGSNEQYF. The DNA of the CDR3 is TGCGCCAGCAGCTTGCCGGGGTCCAACGAGCAGTACTTC.

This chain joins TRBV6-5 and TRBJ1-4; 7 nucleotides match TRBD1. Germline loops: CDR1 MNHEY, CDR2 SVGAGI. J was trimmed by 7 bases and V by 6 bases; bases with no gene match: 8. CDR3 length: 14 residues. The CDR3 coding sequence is TGTGCCAGCAGGTCGGGACAGCGTGGTGAAAAACTGTTTTTT. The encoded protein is CASRSGQRGEKLFF.

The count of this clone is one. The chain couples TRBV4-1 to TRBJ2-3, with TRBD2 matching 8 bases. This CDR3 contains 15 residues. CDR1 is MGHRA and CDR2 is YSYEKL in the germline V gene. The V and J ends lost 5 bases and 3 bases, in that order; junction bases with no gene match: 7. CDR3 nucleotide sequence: TGCGCCAGCAGCTTAGGTAGCGGGGCGACAGATACGCAGTATTTT. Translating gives CASSLGSGATDTQYF.

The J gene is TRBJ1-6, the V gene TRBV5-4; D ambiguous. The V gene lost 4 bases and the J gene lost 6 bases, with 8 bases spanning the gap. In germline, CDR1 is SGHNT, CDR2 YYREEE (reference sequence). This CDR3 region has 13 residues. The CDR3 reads CASSLFGNSPLHF. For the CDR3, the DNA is TGTGCCAGCAGCCTTTTCGGTAATTCACCCCTCCACTTT.

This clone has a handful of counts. This CDR3 reads CASSTRDRGSYNEQFF. CDR3 DNA: TGTGCCAGCAGCACCCGGGACAGGGGGTCTTACAATGAGCAGTTCTTC. The chain recombines TRBV11-3 with TRBJ2-1; 11 bases are shared with TRBD1. J lost 4 bases, V lost 5 bases, and 7 bases had no gene match. Germline CDR1 is SGHNT and CDR2 is YENEEA. This CDR3 is 16 amino acids long.

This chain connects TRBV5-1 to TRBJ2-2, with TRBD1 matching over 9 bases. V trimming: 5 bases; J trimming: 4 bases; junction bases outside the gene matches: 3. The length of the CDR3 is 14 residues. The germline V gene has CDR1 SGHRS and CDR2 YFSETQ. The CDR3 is CASSGQGFTGELFF. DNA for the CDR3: TGCGCCAGCAGTGGACAGGGGTTCACCGGGGAGCTGTTTTTT.